The next 16 T cell receptor beta chains were all read from a single sample in a study of blood T cells in healthy people across ages. A second 7 to 11 cycle PCR used barcoded and J-beta primers. TCRdb re-derived calls from the 5' RACE reads in MiXCR, one entry per CDR3 protein. The sample gives roughly 900,000 distinct CDR3 sequences, around 26% of which show up once; approximately 15% is in the top ten. The material sequenced was blood. The receptors here all came from a woman older than 75 in good health.

This clonotype was counted ten times or more. The rearrangement joins TRBV15 to TRBJ2-1; tentative D call: TRBD1 (7 bases). Trimming removed 1 base from V and 2 bases from J, with 12 bases in between. The CDR3 totals 16 residues. CDR1 is LNHNV, CDR2 YYDKDF, per germline (reference sequence). The CDR3 protein is CATSRGGRGAYNEQFF. The CDR3 bases are TGTGCCACCAGCAGAGGAGGCAGGGGGGCCTACAATGAGCAGTTCTTC.

This clonotype was detected ten times or more. The V call is TRBV7-6, the J call TRBJ2-7; 10 bases map to TRBD1. V was pared by 0 bases and J by 5 bases, with 7 bases of the junction left unmatched. The CDR3 has 16 residues. The germline gives CDR1 SGHVS, CDR2 FNYEAQ. The CDR3 DNA follows: TGTGCCAGCAGCTTAGCAGGGACAGGGGCGACCCACGAGCAGTACTTC. Translating it yields CASSLAGTGATHEQYF.

Concerning this clonotype: One junction end does not reproduce the germline sequence, and a read error may be involved. V is TRBV7-9 and J is TRBJ1-5; TRBD1 might be the D (5 bases). The CDR3 extends over 13 amino acids. From germline, CDR1 is SEHNR and CDR2 FQNEAQ (reference sequence). The CDR3 region has the DNA TGTGCCGGCAGCTCCCCGGGGGATCAGCCCCAGCATTTT. Translated, it gives CAGSSPGDQPQHF. The whole variable domain, remainder taken from reference TRBV7-9 and TRBJ1-5, is DTGVSQNPRHKITKRGQNVTFRCDPISEHNRLYWYRQTLGQGPEFLTYFQNEAQLEKSRLLSDRFSAERPKGSFSTLEIQRTEQGDSAMYLCAGSSPGDQPQHFGDGTRLSIL.

In its sample, this clonotype was seen many times. J is TRBJ2-3 and V is TRBV4-1; D may be TRBD1 or TRBD2 (5 bases each). CDR3 size: 16 residues. The V gene's germline CDR1 is MGHRA and CDR2 YSYEKL. The V end was cut by 0 bases, the J end by 3 bases, with 13 bases between. DNA of the CDR3: TGCGCCAGCAGCCAAGATCCGGGACCCGGGACAGATACGCAGTATTTT. Amino acid sequence: CASSQDPGPGTDTQYF.

Here the CDR3 DNA reads TGTGCCAGTAGTATGGCCACAGGGTTTGGAGAGACCCAGTACTTC. Translating it yields CASSMATGFGETQYF. The chain has TRBV19 and TRBJ2-5, with D maybe TRBD1 (6 bases). The CDR3 runs to 15 residues. V lost 3 bases, J lost 4 bases, and 15 bases lay in between. CDR1 LNHDA and CDR2 SQIVND come from the germline V gene (reference sequence).

With respect to this clonotype: A read error may be the cause here, since a much bigger clone is one base away. The rearrangement uses TRBV7-2 and TRBJ2-3; D perhaps matches TRBD2 (7 bases). The germline V gene has CDR1 SGHTA and CDR2 FQGNSA. The CDR3 has 19 amino acids. Trimming cost V 2 bases and J 8 bases, with 29 bases left between them. The CDR3 loop is CASSLHNLLGGVLGGTQYF. The CDR3 DNA is TGTGCCAGCAGCTTACACAACCTACTAGGGGGGGTCCTTGGGGGTACGCAGTATTTT. The whole variable domain, remainder taken from reference TRBV7-2 and TRBJ2-3, is GAGVSQSPSNKVTEKGKDVELRCDPISGHTALYWYRQSLGQGLEFLIYFQGNSAPDKSGLPSDRFSAERTGGSVSTLTIQRTQQEDSAVYLCASSLHNLLGGVLGGTQYFGPGTRLTVL.

As DNA, the CDR3 is TGTGCCAGCAGCTTAGTCACAGGGGATGGTCTCAATGAGCAGTTCTTC. It specifies CASSLVTGDGLNEQFF. The chain carries TRBV7-6 and TRBJ2-1; 7 bases are shared with TRBD1. Per the germline V gene, CDR1 is SGHVS and CDR2 is FNYEAQ. The CDR3 covers 16 residues. V lost 1 base and J lost 6; bases outside the gene matches: 9.

This clonotype was seen at least ten times. The chain couples TRBV6-6 to TRBJ2-1, with 10 bases that match TRBD2. Germline V gene sequence: CDR1 MNHNY, CDR2 SVGAGI (reference sequence). J was trimmed by 3 bases and V by 2 bases; bases with no gene match: 4. The CDR3 spans 16 residues. CDR3 residues: CASSYPSGGGYNEQFF. DNA for the CDR3: TGTGCCAGCAGTTACCCAAGCGGGGGGGGCTACAATGAGCAGTTCTTC.

V usage is TRBV20-1 and J usage is TRBJ2-1; 11 nucleotides agree with TRBD2. Germline V lookup: CDR1 DFQATT, CDR2 SNEGSKA (reference sequence). After removal of 5 bases from V and 3 bases from J, the junction contained 3 bases not matched to a gene. The CDR3 has 14 amino acids. The CDR3: CSASGLAVYNEQFF. The CDR3 DNA sequence: TGCAGTGCTTCGGGACTAGCGGTCTACAATGAGCAGTTCTTC.

This clonotype was recorded at least ten times. The chain recombines TRBV27 with TRBJ1-2; TRBD1 matches 7 bases. Germline trimming cut 3 bases from V and 4 bases from J; bases unmatched to any gene: 11. CDR1 is MNHEY and CDR2 is SMNVEV in the germline V gene (reference sequence). This CDR3 is 16 amino acids long. CDR3 region: CASSFPAGGRSYGYTF. The CDR3 DNA is TGTGCCAGCAGTTTCCCAGCAGGGGGACGTAGCTATGGCTACACCTTC.

This clonotype was found a few times. The rearrangement uses TRBV5-1 and TRBJ2-1; TRBD1 aligns across 11 bases. This CDR3 spans 14 amino acids. V dropped 4 bases and J dropped 13; count of bases not matched to a gene: 10. CDR1 is SGHRS and CDR2 is YFSETQ in the germline V gene. CDR3 sequence: CASSPGTGGETQFF. In DNA, the CDR3 is TGCGCCAGCAGCCCTGGGACAGGGGGAGAGACCCAGTTCTTC.

At least ten counts were recorded for this clonotype. This chain links TRBV7-2 with TRBJ2-1, with D perhaps TRBD1 (6 bases). Trimming removed 5 bases at V and 4 bases at J, with 15 bases between. Germline V gene lookup returns CDR1 SGHTA and CDR2 FQGNSA. This CDR3 contains 15 residues. CDR3 bases: TGTGCCAGCAGCCACGACAGGAAAGCATACAATGAGCAGTTCTTC. Protein sequence: CASSHDRKAYNEQFF.

The gene calls are TRBV14 and TRBJ1-2, with D possibly TRBD1 on 5 matching bases. The V gene's germline CDR1 is SGHDN and CDR2 FVKESK. The CDR3 consists of 15 residues. The V end lost 0 bases, the J end lost 8 bases, and 16 bases lay between the germline ends. The CDR3 reads CASSQEGAPARGYTF. DNA for the CDR3: TGTGCCAGCAGCCAAGAAGGGGCACCCGCGAGGGGCTACACCTTC.

In this sample, this clonotype turned up many times. The CDR3 loop reads CASRIDPDYGYTF. The CDR3 DNA reads as TGTGCCAGCAGAATTGATCCGGACTATGGCTACACCTTC. The J gene is TRBJ1-2, the V gene TRBV27, with no clear D. The CDR3 totals 13 residues. V lost 6 bases to trimming and J lost 3 bases, with 11 bases between them. From germline, CDR1 is MNHEY and CDR2 SMNVEV (reference sequence).

This clonotype was detected many times. This chain links TRBV9 with TRBJ2-1, with 15 bases aligning to TRBD2. Germline loops: CDR1 SGDLS, CDR2 YYNGEE. This CDR3 region has 17 residues. The ends lost 0 bases at V and 15 bases at J; junction bases unmatched: 13. The CDR3 DNA reads TGTGCCAGCAGCGTAGGGATCTCGGGACTAGCGGGGGGTAAGGGGTTCTTC. This gives the protein CASSVGISGLAGGKGFF. Full variable domain (outside the CDR3, taken from reference TRBV9 and TRBJ2-1): DSGVTQTPKHLITATGQRVTLRCSPRSGDLSVYWYQQSLDQGLQFLIQYYNGEERAKGNILERFSAQQFPDLHSELNLSSLELGDSALYFCASSVGISGLAGGKGFFGPGTRLTVL.

This clonotype was seen more than once but under ten times. This chain joins TRBV4-1 and TRBJ2-2, with D perhaps TRBD2 (6 bases). This CDR3 region has 18 residues. Germline V CDR1 and CDR2: MGHRA, YSYEKL. V was trimmed by 2 bases and J by 5 bases, leaving 21 bases between them. CDR3 DNA: TGCGCCAGCAGCCAAAAAGGAGGGGACTTGGGGTTGACCGGGGAGCTGTTTTTT. Translated: CASSQKGGDLGLTGELFF.